What follows is one T cell receptor (beta chain) and its context. This sample was taken from a study of CD8 T cells in Susac syndrome. There are 11 residues in the CDR3. From germline, CDR1 is SQVTM and CDR2 ANQGSEA. With 4 bases removed from V and 5 bases from J, the gap between germline ends came to 5 bases. Reverse transcription of 0.5 to 1 ug RNA was performed with random hexamers. MiXCR, run by TCRdb on the immunoSEQ multiplex PCR reads, gives a single entry per CDR3 protein. The sample includes about 180,000 distinct CDR3 sequences, about 96% of them seen just once. This receptor was obtained from a human donor with Susac syndrome. The chain has TRBV29-1 and TRBJ2-2, with unresolved D. The sequenced sample consisted of CD4+ T cells from PBMCs. This CDR3 reads CSVVVTGELFF. CDR3 nucleotides: TGCAGCGTTGTGGTTACCGGGGAGCTGTTTTTT.